These 7 T cell receptor beta chains originate from one sample sequenced in a study of T cells in Graves' hyperthyroidism and ophthalmopathy. RNA transcripts gave rise to amplified TCR beta CDR3 regions. RT-PCR in the first round (using the HTBI primer set) targeted the TCR CDR3. In TCRdb, the multiplex PCR reads were re-called with MiXCR into one record per CDR3 protein. The sample lists about 640,000 distinct CDR3 sequences, roughly 15% seen once, with 9.5% to 15% in the top ten. Sample: blood. These receptor sequences come from a woman in her forties or fifties with Graves' ophthalmopathy.

This clonotype was found many times. The chain recombines TRBV9 with TRBJ2-7; 9 bases match TRBD1. CDR3 length: 14 amino acids. The J segment lost 1 base and the V segment lost 2 bases, leaving 1 base of the junction unmatched. CDR1 is SGDLS and CDR2 is YYNGEE in the germline V gene. The CDR3 spells CASSVTGGSYEQYF. In nucleotides, the CDR3 is TGTGCCAGCAGCGTGACAGGGGGTTCCTACGAGCAGTACTTC.

This clonotype has ten or more counts. The gene calls are TRBV3-1 and TRBJ1-1, with D unclear. CDR1 is LGHDT, CDR2 YNNKEL, per germline (reference sequence). With 0 bases removed from V and 3 bases from J, the gap between germline ends came to 11 bases. The CDR3 sequence is 15 residues long. CDR3 loop: CASSQEGIGYTEAFF. DNA for the CDR3: TGTGCCAGCAGCCAAGAGGGGATAGGGTACACTGAAGCTTTCTTT.

This clonotype was seen ten or more times. The V call is TRBV12-5, the J call TRBJ1-2, with 8 bases matching TRBD1. The V gene end was trimmed by 1 base and the J gene end by 7 bases; junction bases not matched to a gene: 11. Germline CDR1 reads LGHNT; CDR2 reads FRNRAP. This CDR3 comprises 16 residues. CDR3 sequence: CASGLDRTGHQLGYTF. Written as DNA, the CDR3 is TGTGCTAGTGGTTTGGATCGGACAGGGCACCAGCTTGGCTACACCTTC.

This clonotype was counted at least ten times. The V call is TRBV28, the J call TRBJ2-5, with D maybe TRBD1 (6 bases). V was shortened by 6 bases and J by 3 bases, with 14 bases between the two germline ends. Germline values: CDR1 MDHEN, CDR2 SYDVKM. The CDR3 is made up of 14 amino acids. The CDR3 loop is CASSSPGAKETQYF. CDR3 nucleotides: TGTGCCAGCAGCTCTCCAGGGGCCAAAGAGACCCAGTACTTC. Looking up the rest from reference TRBV28 and TRBJ2-5 gives the full variable domain: DVKVTQSSRYLVKRTGEKVFLECVQDMDHENMFWYRQDPGLGLRLIYFSYDVKMKEKGDIPEGYSVSREKKERFSLILESASTNQTSMYLCASSSPGAKETQYFGPGTRLLVL.

This clonotype was seen at least ten times. The rearrangement joins TRBV5-1 to TRBJ1-1, with D possibly TRBD1 on 5 matching bases. The V end lost 6 bases, the J end lost 2 bases, and 14 bases lay between the germline ends. The CDR3 contains 14 residues. Germline CDR1 SGHRS, CDR2 YFSETQ. The CDR3, as DNA: TGCGCCAGCACTCTCCGGGGGACCAACACTGAAGCTTTCTTT. It encodes CASTLRGTNTEAFF.

This clonotype was recorded a few times. The chain uses TRBV7-9 and TRBJ2-4, with a weak D call TRBD2 (7 bases). Germline CDR1 is SEHNR and CDR2 is FQNEAQ (reference sequence). With 5 bases removed from V and 1 base from J, the gap between germline ends came to 15 bases. The CDR3 runs to 16 residues. CDR3 residues: CASSLGGGPAKNIQYF. The CDR3 bases are TGTGCCAGCAGCCTAGGGGGGGGGCCGGCCAAAAACATTCAGTACTTC.

In regard to this clonotype: A much bigger clone sits one base away, suggesting this may be a read error. The chain couples TRBV5-1 to TRBJ2-3, with D possibly being TRBD1 (5 bases). The CDR3 has 15 residues. Deletions cut 0 bases from V and 0 bases from J, with 8 bases between. CDR1 and CDR2 from the germline V gene are SGHRS and YFSETQ. This CDR3 reads CASSLGQQSTDTQYF. CDR3 nucleotide sequence: TGCGCCAGCAGCTTGGGACAGCAAAGCACAGATACGCAGTATTTT.